A selection of T cell receptor beta chains follows, all from one sample in a study of beta chain features in type 1 diabetes. Assay used: immunoSEQ multiplex PCR; TCRdb lists only in-frame clones, some missing. The data show roughly 730,000 clones, around 15% seen once. Sequencing was done on a sample of naive CD4+ T cells from blood. Every receptor here comes from a man between 18 and 29 years old with type 1 diabetes. The CDR3 runs from the conserved cysteine through the conserved F or W. A D gene is named only where the DNA matches it firmly. Clone size is shown for a subset of rows, as once, few, many or a class of expanded clone.

J gene | V gene | D gene | clone size | CDR3 DNA | CDR3 protein
TRBJ1-1 | TRBV29-1 | . | . | TGCAGCGTTGAAGTGGCAGGGAGGATGCACACTGAAGCTTTCTTT | CSVEVAGRMHTEAFF
TRBJ2-7 | TRBV25-1 | . | few | TGTGCCAGCAGTTCCCCTCAAATCAGCGGCTACGAGCAGTACTTC | CASSSPQISGYEQYF
TRBJ2-3 | TRBV18 | . | few | TGTGCCAGCTCACCCAGCAGGGTCTCGGATACGCAGTATTTT | CASSPSRVSDTQYF
TRBJ1-2 | TRBV4-2 | TRBD1 | . | TGTGCCAGCAGCCAAGTTGAGGGGGCCGGATATGGCTACACCTTC | CASSQVEGAGYGYTF
TRBJ2-7 | TRBV2 | . | . | TGTGCCAGCAGTGAAGACAGCAACGAGCAGTACTTC | CASSEDSNEQYF
TRBJ1-1 | TRBV11-2 | . | few | TGTGCCAGCAGCTTGTCCTTGAACACTGAAGCTTTCTTT | CASSLSLNTEAFF
TRBJ1-3 | TRBV30 | . | . | TGTGCCTGGAAAGAAAAGGGAACTGGGAGAGGAAACACCATATATTTT | CAWKEKGTGRGNTIYF
TRBJ1-5 | TRBV29-1 | . | . | TGCAGCGTTGGAACAGGGTACGACCAGCCCCAGCATTTT | CSVGTGYDQPQHF
TRBJ2-1 | TRBV6-1 | . | . | TGTGCCAGCAGTGTTCCAGGCAAAGAGTGGAGGCAGTTCTTC | CASSVPGKEWRQFF
TRBJ1-3 | TRBV30 | TRBD1 | . | TGTGCCTGGAGTCAAGGGGGACAGGTCTTCCACTCTGGAAACACCATATATTTT | CAWSQGGQVFHSGNTIYF
TRBJ1-4 | TRBV30 | TRBD1 | few | TGTGCCTGGAGTCCAGCCGCACAGGGGAGTTTTACTGAAAAACTGTTTTTT | CAWSPAAQGSFTEKLFF
TRBJ2-3 | TRBV30 | . | . | TGTGCCTGGAGTGTATTTGGGGGGAGTCGCACAGATACGCAGTATTTT | CAWSVFGGSRTDTQYF
TRBJ1-4 | TRBV7-9 | TRBD1 | . | TGTGCCCTAGAGGGGACAGGGCCCACCGCGCTAAACTTT | CALEGTGPTALNF
TRBJ2-7 | TRBV5-1 | . | few | TGCGCCAGCAGCTCCCCCCAGGGGTCAAGCAACGAGCAGTACTTC | CASSSPQGSSNEQYF